These 12 T cell receptor beta chains originate from one sample sequenced in a study of stem cell transplantation in POMP-related autoinflammatory disease. Sequencing used immunoSEQ multiplex PCR; TCRdb keeps in-frame clones, though not all of them. Among more than 25,000 clones listed, 70% to 90% were seen once. Sequenced material: CD4+ T cells from PBMCs, taken before stem cell transplantation. The receptors were gathered from a human donor with POMP-related autoinflammation and immune dysregulation (PRAID).

The chain links TRBV11-2 to TRBJ2-6; D remains ambiguous. In germline, CDR1 is SGHAT, CDR2 FQNNGV. This CDR3 comprises 15 residues. V gave up 3 bases and J gave up 0 bases, with 6 bases separating them. This chain's CDR3 is CASSFDISGANVLTF. The CDR3 DNA reads as TGTGCCAGCAGCTTCGACATCTCTGGGGCCAACGTCCTGACTTTC.

The DNA for the CDR3 is TGTGCCAGCAGTGAATTAGCCCCCACGGGCTATGGCTACACCTTC. Translating it yields CASSELAPTGYGYTF. The chain recombines TRBV6-1 with TRBJ1-2; D gene uncertain. The CDR3 has 15 residues. V was clipped by 2 bases and J by 4 bases, with 14 bases between them. Germline V gene lookup returns CDR1 MNHNS and CDR2 SASEGT.

The V and J genes are TRBV6-1 and TRBJ1-1; D unclear. Germline V CDR1 and CDR2: MNHNS, SASEGT. The CDR3 runs to 15 residues. With 8 bases removed from V and 1 base from J, the gap between germline ends came to 17 bases. The CDR3, as DNA: TGTGCCAGCGGAGGCCCCGAGGGAAGGAACACTGAAGCTTTCTTT. This gives the protein CASGGPEGRNTEAFF.

CDR3 residues: CASGPGGPTYEQYF. CDR3 sequence (DNA): TGTGCCAGTGGACCCGGGGGTCCCACCTACGAGCAGTACTTC. The chain joins TRBV19 to TRBJ2-7; a weak D match, TRBD2 (6 bases). The CDR3 spans 14 residues. Between the trimmed V and J ends, which lost 8 bases and 2 bases, there was a span of 16 bases. Germline V lookup: CDR1 LNHDA, CDR2 SQIVND (reference sequence).

V usage is TRBV5-6 and J usage is TRBJ1-1; no reliable D call. V was pared by 9 bases and J by 6 bases, with 15 bases between. From germline, CDR1 is SGHDT and CDR2 YYEEEE. The CDR3 has 12 amino acids. The CDR3 is CATPREFAEAFF. Written as DNA, the CDR3 is TGTGCCACCCCACGGGAATTCGCTGAAGCTTTCTTT. The full variable domain, rest sourced from reference TRBV5-6 and TRBJ1-1, is DAGVTQSPTHLIKTRGQQVTLRCSPKSGHDTVSWYQQALGQGPQFIFQYYEEEERQRGNFPDRFSGHQFPNYSSELNVNALLLGDSALYLCATPREFAEAFFGQGTRLTVV.

The J gene is TRBJ1-5, the V gene TRBV6-5, with D uncertain. The V end was cut by 6 bases, the J end by 4 bases, with 16 bases between. This CDR3 comprises 15 residues. Per the germline V gene, CDR1 is MNHEY and CDR2 is SVGAGI. The CDR3 loop reads CASRAWGGSNQPQHF. The CDR3 DNA follows: TGTGCCAGCAGAGCTTGGGGAGGGAGTAATCAGCCCCAGCATTTT.

The chain links TRBV10-3 to TRBJ2-1; 9 bases are shared with TRBD2. The V gene's germline CDR1 is ENHRY and CDR2 SYGVKD. The CDR3 has 16 residues. J gave up 3 bases and V 3 bases, and 6 bases lay outside the gene matches. This CDR3 is CAISDLLAGSYNEQFF. DNA for the CDR3: TGTGCCATCAGTGACCTTCTAGCGGGGAGCTACAATGAGCAGTTCTTC.

The CDR3 sequence: CASTTLAGSYNEQFF. CDR3 nucleotides: TGCGCCAGCACCACCCTAGCGGGGTCCTACAATGAGCAGTTCTTC. The rearrangement links TRBV4-1 to TRBJ2-1, with 9 nucleotides matching TRBD2. V shed 7 bases, J shed 1 base, and the junction held 5 bases outside the gene matches. From germline, CDR1 is MGHRA and CDR2 YSYEKL. This CDR3 region has 15 residues.

The CDR3 DNA reads as TGTGCCAGCTCGGCAGAGAGGGGTCGGGGTGAAAAACTGTTTTTT. This encodes CASSAERGRGEKLFF. The chain is built from TRBV18 and TRBJ1-4; tentatively, D is TRBD1 (5 bases). The germline gives CDR1 KGHSH, CDR2 LQKENI. Trimming cost V 6 bases and J 7 bases, with 18 bases left between them. This CDR3 is 15 amino acids long.

About this clone itself: This specimen includes other DNA sequences encoding the same CDR3. J is TRBJ1-2 and V is TRBV2, with a possible D match to TRBD1 (5 bases). With 1 base removed from V and 8 bases from J, the gap between germline ends came to 5 bases. CDR1 and CDR2 from the germline V gene are SNHLY and FYNNEI. This CDR3 comprises 11 residues. The CDR3 loop reads CASSEGGGYTF. DNA for the CDR3: TGTGCCAGCAGTGAAGGGGGCGGCTACACCTTC.

The chain employs TRBV5-1 and TRBJ1-6, with a possible D match to TRBD1 (5 bases). CDR1 and CDR2 (germline): SGHRS, YFSETQ. The V gene lost 4 bases and the J gene lost 10 bases, with 18 bases spanning the gap. This CDR3 spans 15 amino acids. The CDR3 sequence: CASSAGGGARSPLHF. The CDR3 DNA reads as TGCGCCAGCAGCGCTGGAGGCGGGGCGAGGTCACCCCTCCACTTT.

This clone was seen a single time. The V gene is TRBV7-9, the J gene TRBJ2-1; TRBD2 matches 14 bases. V lost 5 bases to trimming and J lost 3 bases; unmatched junction nucleotides: 6. This CDR3 is built from 17 residues. Germline V CDR1 and CDR2: SEHNR, FQNEAQ (reference sequence). This CDR3 reads CASSQGTSGSSYNEQFF. The CDR3 region has the DNA TGTGCCAGCAGCCAAGGGACTAGCGGGAGTAGCTACAATGAGCAGTTCTTC.